Given below is one T cell receptor (beta chain) in context. These data originate in a study of control samples from healthy donors and cancer patients. The V and J ends lost 4 bases and 7 bases, in that order; junction bases with no gene match: 11. Germline V gene data show CDR1 as MGHRA and CDR2 as YSYEKL. This CDR3 is 17 amino acids long. Sequencing used immunoSEQ multiplex PCR; TCRdb keeps in-frame clones, though not all of them. Of tens of thousands of clones listed, around 84% were seen once; the top ten hold around 10%. This TCR derives from a man aged 60 to 69 with head and neck cancer. This chain uses TRBV4-1 with TRBJ2-1, with 12 bases fitting TRBD2. Sequencing was performed on PBMCs. CDR3 sequence (DNA): TGCGCCAGCAGCCCCGTCCTAGCGGGAGGGCCGAGAAATGAGCAGTTCTTC. Amino acids: CASSPVLAGGPRNEQFF.